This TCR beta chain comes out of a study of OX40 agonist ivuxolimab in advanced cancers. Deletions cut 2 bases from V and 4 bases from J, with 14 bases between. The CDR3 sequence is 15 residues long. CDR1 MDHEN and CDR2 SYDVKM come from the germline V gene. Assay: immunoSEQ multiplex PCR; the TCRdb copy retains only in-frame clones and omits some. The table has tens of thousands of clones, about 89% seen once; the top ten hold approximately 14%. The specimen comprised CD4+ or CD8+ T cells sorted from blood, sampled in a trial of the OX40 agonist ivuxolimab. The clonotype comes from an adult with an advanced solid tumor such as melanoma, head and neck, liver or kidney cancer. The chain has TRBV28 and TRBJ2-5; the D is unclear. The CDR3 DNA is TGTGCCAGCAGTTTAACTTTGGGATCACGAGAGACCCAGTACTTC. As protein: CASSLTLGSRETQYF. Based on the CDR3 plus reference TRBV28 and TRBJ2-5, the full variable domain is DVKVTQSSRYLVKRTGEKVFLECVQDMDHENMFWYRQDPGLGLRLIYFSYDVKMKEKGDIPEGYSVSREKKERFSLILESASTNQTSMYLCASSLTLGSRETQYFGPGTRLLVL.